This passage covers 20 T cell receptor beta chains from one sample sequenced in a study of cytomegalovirus exposure and HLA in healthy donors. Primers for the PCR totalled 60 Vbeta and 13 Jbeta. Measured with immunoSEQ multiplex PCR; TCRdb has only the in-frame clones, and not every one. Altogether about 220,000 clones are present, 60% to 80% being singletons, with the ten largest covering approximately 1.9%. The sequenced sample was PBMCs. These receptors were obtained from a woman in her twenties or thirties in good health and CMV-seronegative.

This chain links TRBV15 with TRBJ1-2; 9 bases are shared with TRBD1. The CDR3 is made up of 16 amino acids. The V segment lost 2 bases and the J segment 7 bases; nucleotides outside the gene matches: 11. Germline V lookup: CDR1 LNHNV, CDR2 YYDKDF (reference sequence). DNA of the CDR3: TGTGCCACCAGCAGACCGGCCGGGACAGGGACGGGTGGCTACACCTTC. Translating gives CATSRPAGTGTGGYTF.

V gene TRBV15 combines with J gene TRBJ2-3; 12 positions agree with TRBD2. This CDR3 is built from 16 residues. Germline trimming cut 3 bases from V and 0 bases from J; bases unmatched to any gene: 1. Germline V lookup: CDR1 LNHNV, CDR2 YYDKDF (reference sequence). The CDR3 DNA sequence: TGTGCCACCAGCAGGGGGACTAGCGGGAGCACAGATACGCAGTATTTT. Translated, it gives CATSRGTSGSTDTQYF.

The chain has TRBV19 and TRBJ2-1; D is possibly TRBD1 (6 bases). The CDR3 is made up of 13 amino acids. Germline V gene data show CDR1 as LNHDA and CDR2 as SQIVND (reference sequence). V shed 5 bases and J shed 7 bases, with 12 bases lying between them. The CDR3 coding sequence is TGTGCCAGTAGTCAGGGGCTTGGGAATGAGCAGTTCTTC. Encoded protein: CASSQGLGNEQFF.

The chain carries TRBV9 and TRBJ2-2, with 8 bases aligning to TRBD1. Germline values: CDR1 SGDLS, CDR2 YYNGEE. The CDR3 runs 17 residues. V was pared by 2 bases and J by 4 bases, with 10 bases of the junction left unmatched. CDR3 sequence: CASSVQGQGLRTGELFF. In DNA, the CDR3 is TGTGCCAGCAGCGTCCAAGGACAGGGTTTACGCACCGGGGAGCTGTTTTTT.

V is TRBV30 and J is TRBJ2-3; 8 nucleotides line up with TRBD2. Germline lookup yields CDR1 GTSNPN and CDR2 SVGIG (reference sequence). V shed 3 bases, J shed 1 base, and the junction held 6 bases outside the gene matches. The CDR3 has 15 amino acids. Written as DNA, the CDR3 is TGTGCCTGGAGCGCAGTCGGGGGGGGCACAGATACGCAGTATTTT. It encodes CAWSAVGGGTDTQYF. Full variable domain (remainder filled in from reference TRBV30 and TRBJ2-3): SQTIHQWPATLVQPVGSPLSLECTVEGTSNPNLYWYRQAAGRGLQLLFYSVGIGQISSEVPQNLSASRPQDRQFILSSKKLLLSDSGFYLCAWSAVGGGTDTQYFGPGTRLTVL.

The V call is TRBV4-2, the J call TRBJ2-3, with 9 bases matching TRBD2. Germline V gives CDR1 LGHNA, CDR2 YNFKEQ. V gave up 4 bases and J gave up 4 bases; unmatched junction bases: 3. The length of the CDR3 is 14 residues. CDR3 sequence reads: CASSLSGSSDTQYF. CDR3 nucleotides: TGTGCCAGCAGCCTTAGCGGGAGCTCAGATACGCAGTATTTT.

This clone is a singleton in its sample. The chain is built from TRBV5-8 and TRBJ2-7; TRBD1 agrees at 7 bases. CDR3 length equals 14 residues. Germline V gene lookup returns CDR1 SGHTS and CDR2 YDEGEE. The V gene end was trimmed by 2 bases and the J gene end by 3 bases; junction bases not matched to a gene: 5. The CDR3 coding sequence is TGTGCCAGCAGCTTCGGACAGGTGGGCTACGAGCAGTACTTC. Translated: CASSFGQVGYEQYF.

This sequence joins TRBV30 and TRBJ2-2; D is undetermined. In germline, CDR1 is GTSNPN, CDR2 SVGIG (reference sequence). CDR3 length equals 11 residues. Trimming removed 1 base from V and 8 bases from J, with 5 bases in between. DNA for the CDR3: TGTGCCTGGAGTGACCGGGGGGAGCTGTTTTTT. Protein product: CAWSDRGELFF.

This chain joins TRBV19 and TRBJ2-5, with TRBD1 identical over 8 bases. Germline CDR1 LNHDA, CDR2 SQIVND (reference sequence). The ends lost 3 bases at V and 5 bases at J; junction bases unmatched: 11. The CDR3 runs 16 residues. CDR3 sequence reads: CASSMHRGEVIETQYF. The CDR3 region has the DNA TGTGCCAGTAGTATGCACAGGGGGGAGGTAATCGAGACCCAGTACTTC. Full variable domain (missing parts from reference TRBV19 and TRBJ2-5): DGGITQSPKYLFRKEGQNVTLSCEQNLNHDAMYWYRQDPGQGLRLIYYSQIVNDFQKGDIAEGYSVSREKKESFPLTVTSAQKNPTAFYLCASSMHRGEVIETQYFGPGTRLLVL.

This chain connects TRBV9 to TRBJ2-1; D uncertain. CDR1 is SGDLS and CDR2 is YYNGEE in the germline V gene. The CDR3 consists of 15 residues. V was pared by 0 bases and J by 4 bases, with 11 bases between. The CDR3 nucleotides read TGTGCCAGCAGCGTAGGGCTCGATCTGTACAATGAGCAGTTCTTC. Residues: CASSVGLDLYNEQFF. Full variable domain (missing parts from reference TRBV9 and TRBJ2-1): DSGVTQTPKHLITATGQRVTLRCSPRSGDLSVYWYQQSLDQGLQFLIQYYNGEERAKGNILERFSAQQFPDLHSELNLSSLELGDSALYFCASSVGLDLYNEQFFGPGTRLTVL.

The V and J genes are TRBV30 and TRBJ1-2; D gene uncertain. Trimming took 0 bases from V and 7 from J, leaving 12 bases between them. The CDR3 extends over 13 amino acids. CDR1 is GTSNPN and CDR2 is SVGIG in the germline V gene (reference sequence). For the CDR3, the DNA is TGTGCCTGGAGTGTACAATTGAGGGCTGGCTACACCTTC. It codes for CAWSVQLRAGYTF.

Turning to this clone: Other DNA sequences in the sample encode the same CDR3. The CDR3 DNA sequence: TGTGCCAGCAGCTTGGAAACACCAAGGGGCTATGGCTACACCTTC. It is translated as CASSLETPRGYGYTF. V usage is TRBV5-4 and J usage is TRBJ1-2, with D perhaps matching TRBD1 (5 bases). V was shortened by 0 bases and J by 4 bases, with 13 bases between the two germline ends. Germline-derived CDR1 and CDR2 are SGHNT and YYREEE (reference sequence). The length of the CDR3 is 15 residues.

This chain links TRBV2 with TRBJ1-1; 7 bases are a match to TRBD1. Germline V gives CDR1 SNHLY, CDR2 FYNNEI. CDR3 length equals 14 residues. Trimming at V came to 6 bases and at J to 2 bases, leaving 6 bases not matched to a gene. The CDR3 nucleotides are TGTGCCAGCAGATACCAGGGGGTAAACACTGAAGCTTTCTTT. Its protein product is CASRYQGVNTEAFF. The whole variable domain, filled in from reference TRBV2 and TRBJ1-1, reads EPEVTQTPSHQVTQMGQEVILRCVPISNHLYFYWYRQILGQKVEFLVSFYNNEISEKSEIFDDQFSVERPDGSNFTLKIRSTKLEDSAMYFCASRYQGVNTEAFFGQGTRLTVV.

The V and J genes are TRBV10-3 and TRBJ1-6, with TRBD1 matching 10 bases. The CDR3 sequence is 13 residues long. Germline V gene lookup returns CDR1 ENHRY and CDR2 SYGVKD. J gave up 9 bases and V 10 bases, and 6 bases lay outside the gene matches. For the CDR3, the DNA is TGTGCCACTTGGACAGGGGGTTTTTCACCCCTCCACTTT. Encoded protein: CATWTGGFSPLHF.

The CDR3 region is CASSQGLAGDGTDTQYF. The CDR3 nucleotides are TGCGCCAGCAGCCAGGGACTAGCGGGGGACGGCACAGATACGCAGTATTTT. The chain links TRBV4-1 to TRBJ2-3; TRBD2 agrees at 14 bases. Unmatched junction bases numbered 3, after V lost 3 bases and J lost 1 base. The germline CDR1 and CDR2 sequences are MGHRA and YSYEKL. The CDR3 spans 17 residues.

This sequence joins TRBV9 and TRBJ1-1; 7 positions match TRBD1. The CDR3 is 13 amino acids. J lost 1 base, V lost 7 bases, and 4 bases had no gene match. The germline V gene encodes CDR1 SGDLS and CDR2 YYNGEE. Here the CDR3 DNA reads TGTGCCAGCGGCCGACAGGGGAACACTGAAGCTTTCTTT. It codes for CASGRQGNTEAFF.

This chain connects TRBV6-5 to TRBJ2-7, with D maybe TRBD1 (5 bases). Germline values: CDR1 MNHEY, CDR2 SVGAGI. V lost 6 bases and J 4 bases, leaving 13 bases between the germline ends. This CDR3 has 13 amino acids. CDR3 region: CASRAATAYEQYF. CDR3 nucleotide sequence: TGTGCCAGCAGGGCCGCGACAGCTTACGAGCAGTACTTC.

This clone was detected once. This chain joins TRBV5-4 and TRBJ1-3, with 7 bases aligning to TRBD1. The ends lost 9 bases at V and 2 bases at J; junction bases unmatched: 5. This CDR3 region has 13 residues. Germline-derived CDR1 and CDR2 are SGHNT and YYREEE (reference sequence). The CDR3 DNA is TGTGCCACCCGACAGGGTCCTGGAAACACCATATATTTT. Its translation: CATRQGPGNTIYF. The full variable domain, completed using reference TRBV5-4 and TRBJ1-3, is ETGVTQSPTHLIKTRGQQVTLRCSSQSGHNTVSWYQQALGQGPQFIFQYYREEENGRGNFPPRFSGLQFPNYSSELNVNALELDDSALYLCATRQGPGNTIYFGEGSWLTVV.

This chain joins TRBV30 and TRBJ1-5, with 9 bases matching TRBD1. The CDR3 extends over 15 amino acids. J gave up 5 bases and V 1 base, and 6 bases lay outside the gene matches. Germline CDR1 and CDR2: GTSNPN and SVGIG (reference sequence). CDR3 region: CAWSEGQGVHQPQHF. CDR3 coding DNA: TGTGCCTGGAGTGAGGGACAGGGTGTCCATCAGCCCCAGCATTTT.

J is TRBJ2-4 and V is TRBV9, with TRBD1 matching 9 bases. The V gene's germline CDR1 is SGDLS and CDR2 YYNGEE. Trimming at V came to 1 base and at J to 3 bases, leaving 11 bases not matched to a gene. The CDR3 totals 18 residues. CDR3 sequence: CASSVRAGQGPDKNIQYF. The CDR3 bases are TGTGCCAGCAGCGTAAGGGCTGGACAGGGGCCGGACAAAAACATTCAGTACTTC.